This T cell receptor (beta chain) appears in the sequencing data of a study of blood T cell repertoires in COVID-19. Turning to the study itself: Samples taken during acute and convalescent COVID-19 were collected in the United States, Italy and Spain. Sources were T cells, B-cell-depleted T cells, or PBMCs; the material itself was cDNA or gDNA.

The V segment lost 4 bases and the J segment 5 bases; nucleotides outside the gene matches: 3. This CDR3 has 13 residues. CDR1 is SGHRS, CDR2 YFSETQ, per germline. In the authors' workflow: It was from reference gene primer amplification that nucleated cell counts were estimated. Profiling relied on immunoSEQ multiplex PCR, and the TCRdb table lists in-frame clones only, not all of them. That table gives V, J and clone size, and the DNA gave D and trimming. In the table there are over 300,000 clones, almost 90% of which are singletons. This chain uses TRBV5-1 with TRBJ1-1; TRBD1 agrees at 9 bases. This receptor was obtained from a man aged 18 to 30 with active or convalescent COVID-19. Sequenced sample: peripheral blood. The CDR3 is CASSRTGDTEAFF. CDR3 nucleotide sequence: TGCGCCAGCAGCCGGACAGGGGATACTGAAGCTTTCTTT.